A selection of T cell receptor beta chains follows, all from one sample in a study of blood T cell repertoires in COVID-19. Method: immunoSEQ multiplex PCR; TCRdb's copy keeps in-frame clones and lacks some. The sample shows about 170,000 clones, about 88% of them seen only once. The specimen sequenced was peripheral blood. The receptor set was obtained from a woman of 80 years or more in a cohort sampled during active or convalescent COVID-19. The CDR3 runs from the conserved cysteine through the conserved F or W. Each record gives: J gene, D gene, V gene, clone size, CDR3 DNA, CDR3 protein. A D gene is named only where the DNA matches it firmly. Clone size appears in some rows only: once, few, many, or a class for an expanded clone.

>TRBJ1-1|-|TRBV4-1|-
TGCGCCAGCAGCCCCAGGGAAGGGGGCACTGAAGCTTTCTTT
CASSPREGGTEAFF
>TRBJ2-1|-|TRBV12-3/TRBV12-4|-
TGTGCCAGCCACGGGGGTCGGGGCAATGAGCAGTTCTTC
CASHGGRGNEQFF
>TRBJ1-1|-|TRBV7-9|-
TGTGCCAGCAGCGTGAACAGGCCGCCCCAAGCTTTCTTT
CASSVNRPPQAFF
>TRBJ2-2|TRBD2|TRBV5-1|once
TGCGCCAGCAGCCCTGGGACTATCCCCACCGGGGAGCTGTTTTTT
CASSPGTIPTGELFF
>TRBJ2-5|-|TRBV29-1|-
TGCAGCGTTGAAGGGACACTCCAAGAGACCCAGTACTTC
CSVEGTLQETQYF
>TRBJ1-6|TRBD1|TRBV5-1|-
TGCGCCAGCAGCTTGGACAGGGGGACGAATTCACCCCTCCACTTT
CASSLDRGTNSPLHF
>TRBJ2-2|TRBD1|TRBV10-1|-
TGCGCCAGCAGCCGAAGACAGGGGTCGAACACCGGGGAGCTGTTTTTT
CASSRRQGSNTGELFF
>TRBJ1-2|TRBD1|TRBV18|-
TGTGCCAGCTCACAAAGCACGGGGACAGGAGTTGGCTACACCTTC
CASSQSTGTGVGYTF
>TRBJ1-2|-|TRBV19|-
TGTGCCAGTAGTATGGCCCCCGGGGTAAACTATGGCTACACCTTC
CASSMAPGVNYGYTF
>TRBJ2-2|TRBD1|TRBV9|-
TGTGCCAGCAGCCCTGACAGGGGGTCGAACACCGGGGAGCTGTTTTTT
CASSPDRGSNTGELFF
>TRBJ2-3|-|TRBV30|-
TGTGCCTGGAGTGGCGGCAGGGTAGGAGATACGCAGTATTTT
CAWSGGRVGDTQYF
>TRBJ1-6|TRBD1|TRBV11-3|-
TGTGCCAGCAGCTCCCGACAGGGCGCACCCCTCCACTTT
CASSSRQGAPLHF
>TRBJ1-4|TRBD1|TRBV7-2|-
TGTGCCAGCAGCCCAGGGGGTCAATGGAAGGGGGAAAAACTGTTTTTT
CASSPGGQWKGEKLFF
>TRBJ1-6|-|TRBV3-1/TRBV3-2|-
TGTGCCAGCAGCCAACTGGGGCAGGGGAATTCACCCCTCCACTTT
CASSQLGQGNSPLHF
>TRBJ2-7|TRBD1|TRBV6-6|-
TGTGCCAGCAGTTATTTGACAGGGGCGTGGGAGCAGTACTTC
CASSYLTGAWEQYF
>TRBJ1-5|-|TRBV24-1|once
TGTGCCACCAGTGACGGACTACGGACTGAAGTTAATCAGCCCCAGCATTTT
CATSDGLRTEVNQPQHF
>TRBJ1-1|-|TRBV11-2|-
TGTGCCAGCAGCTTGGGGCCTTCAAGTGGTGAAGCTTTCTTT
CASSLGPSSGEAFF
>TRBJ2-1|TRBD1|TRBV11-2|-
TGTGCCAGCAGCTACACCCGGGACAGGGCGTTGGTCTTC
CASSYTRDRALVF
>TRBJ1-2|-|TRBV21-1|-
TGTGCCAGCAGCAAAGTACCCAAGACACGCTATAACTATGGCTACACCTTC
CASSKVPKTRYNYGYTF
>TRBJ1-5|-|TRBV15|-
TGTGCCACCAGCAGAGGTACGGGGGGCCAGCCCCAGCATTTT
CATSRGTGGQPQHF
>TRBJ2-7|TRBD2|TRBV28|-
TGTGCCAGCAGTAGCGGGGGCTTAACCTACGAGCAGTACTTC
CASSSGGLTYEQYF
>TRBJ2-5|-|TRBV7-9|-
TGTGCCAGCAGCTTAGCGGGGGGTGGCCCGGTTGGGACCCAGTACTTC
CASSLAGGGPVGTQYF
>TRBJ2-5|-|TRBV14|-
TGTGCCAGCAGCCCGGAGGGAGAGACCCAGTACTTC
CASSPEGETQYF
>TRBJ2-3|TRBD1|TRBV3-1/TRBV3-2|-
TGTGCCAGCAGCCCATACAGGGGAGATACGCAGTATTTT
CASSPYRGDTQYF
>TRBJ1-2|-|TRBV30|-
TGTGCCTGGAGTGAGGCAGGGAATGGCTACACCTTC
CAWSEAGNGYTF
>TRBJ1-2|-|TRBV28|-
TGTGCCAGCACTCCCGGGGGTACGGATGGCTACACCTTC
CASTPGGTDGYTF
>TRBJ2-4|-|TRBV30|-
TGTGCCTGGAGCTTTGGAGGTTCGGCCAAAAACATTCAGTACTTC
CAWSFGGSAKNIQYF